The clone carrying this T cell receptor (beta chain) was found many times. What it binds is unknown. The sample is drawn from a study of T cells after yellow fever vaccination. Study information: The authors prepared low-cell-number fractions using SMART-Seq v4 Ultra Low Input. Study-level points and caveats: Clones that expanded after primary vaccination mostly reappeared after the booster (nearly 98% CD4, 88% CD8).

The CDR3 runs 15 residues. The germline V gene has CDR1 MGHDK and CDR2 SYGVNS. Trimming left V 2 bases short and J 2 bases short, with 11 bases between. As TCR cDNA was made by 5'RACE template switching, a universal primer site and UMIs were added. TCRdb re-derived calls from the 5' RACE reads in MiXCR, one entry per CDR3 protein. Among 150,000 or so distinct CDR3 sequences listed, about 6.2% were seen once. The source material was CD4+ T cells sorted from PBMCs, sampled 10 days after the yellow fever booster vaccination. The genes are TRBV25-1 and TRBJ2-3; no definite D call. The source of this sequence is a man younger than 40 who received the YFV17D yellow fever vaccine. DNA for the CDR3: TGTGCCAGCAGTGAAGATAGACGAACCACAGATACGCAGTATTTT. This codes for CASSEDRRTTDTQYF.